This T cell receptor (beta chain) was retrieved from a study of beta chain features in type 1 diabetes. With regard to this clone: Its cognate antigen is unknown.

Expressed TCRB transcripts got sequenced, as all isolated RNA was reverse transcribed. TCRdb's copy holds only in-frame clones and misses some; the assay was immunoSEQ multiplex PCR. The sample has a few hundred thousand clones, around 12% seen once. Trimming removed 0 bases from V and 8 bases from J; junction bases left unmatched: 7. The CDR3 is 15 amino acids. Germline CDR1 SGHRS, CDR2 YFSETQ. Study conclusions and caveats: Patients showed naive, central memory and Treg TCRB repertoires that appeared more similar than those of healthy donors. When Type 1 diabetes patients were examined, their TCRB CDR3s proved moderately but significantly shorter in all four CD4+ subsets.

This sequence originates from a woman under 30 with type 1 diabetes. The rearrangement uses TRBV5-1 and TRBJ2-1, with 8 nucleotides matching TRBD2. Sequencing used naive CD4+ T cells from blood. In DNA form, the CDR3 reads TGCGCCAGCAGCTTGGAGACGGGGGGGCGATATGAGCAGTTCTTC. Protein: CASSLETGGRYEQFF.